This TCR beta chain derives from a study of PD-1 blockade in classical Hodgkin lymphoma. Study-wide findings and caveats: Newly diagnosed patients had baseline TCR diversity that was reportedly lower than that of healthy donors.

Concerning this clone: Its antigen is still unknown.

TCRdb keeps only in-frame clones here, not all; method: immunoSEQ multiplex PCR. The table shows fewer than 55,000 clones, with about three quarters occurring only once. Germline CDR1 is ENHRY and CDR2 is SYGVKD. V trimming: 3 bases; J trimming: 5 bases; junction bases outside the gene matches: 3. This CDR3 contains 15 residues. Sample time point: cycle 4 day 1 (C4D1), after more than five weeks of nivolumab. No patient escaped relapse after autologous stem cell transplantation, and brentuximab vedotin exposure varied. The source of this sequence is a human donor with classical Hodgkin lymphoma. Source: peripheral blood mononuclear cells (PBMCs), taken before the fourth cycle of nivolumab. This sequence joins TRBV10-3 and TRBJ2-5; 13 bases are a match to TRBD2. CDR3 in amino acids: CAISEELAGGETQYF. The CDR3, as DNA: TGTGCCATCAGTGAAGAACTAGCGGGGGGGGAGACCCAGTACTTC.